The entry that follows covers one T cell receptor beta chain sequence. The antigen remains undetermined. The CDR3 is 15 residues long. Germline CDR1 is LNHNV and CDR2 is YYDKDF (reference sequence). The use of a sample-barcoded 5' primer and a J-beta primer mix characterized a second PCR of roughly 6 to 11 cycles. TCRdb independently ran MiXCR on the 5' RACE reads; one entry per CDR3 protein. This table holds fewer than 1 million distinct CDR3 sequences, around 42% found once. This entry is derived from a study of blood T cells in healthy people across ages. Study-wide findings and caveats: Naive T cell percentage by flow cytometry tracked strongly with beta diversity. PBMCs that were unsorted prevented a conclusive naive versus antigen-experienced comparison. The recorded TCR beta diversity per million T cells decreased in a roughly linear manner with age.

Healthy Caucasians from Russia aged roughly 6 to 90 served as donors. The TCR originated in a man aged 55 to 70 in good health. This sequence joins TRBV15 and TRBJ2-1; possibly TRBD2 for D (7 bases). The J call may be wrong; the DNA end is better matched by TRBJ2-7. Material: blood. CDR3 sequence (DNA): TGTGCCACCTCTCAGGGGAGCCGGGACTACAATGAGCAGTACTTC. Protein product: CATSQGSRDYNEQYF.